A selection of T cell receptor beta chains follows, all from one sample in a study of blood T cell repertoires in COVID-19. The table came from immunoSEQ multiplex PCR; TCRdb's copy has only in-frame clones and leaves some out. Of 280,000 or so clones listed, about nine tenths were seen once; the top ten hold roughly 7%. The material sequenced was peripheral blood. The source is a woman between 25 and 40 years old who had recovered from COVID-19. CDR3s include the opening cysteine and the closing phenylalanine or tryptophan. Each record gives: J gene, clone size, D gene, V gene, CDR3 DNA, CDR3 protein. The D gene is left open where the match is weak. A row's size may be missing; if present it is once, few, many or a size class.

j_gene: TRBJ2-7
abundance: .
d_gene: .
v_gene: TRBV5-6
CDR3nt: TGTGCCAGCAGCATGGGACTGCTTTACTCCTACGAGCAGTACTTC
CDR3aa: CASSMGLLYSYEQYF

j_gene: TRBJ2-7
abundance: .
d_gene: TRBD1
v_gene: TRBV14
CDR3nt: TGTGCCAGCAGCGCCGGGACAGCTGGCTCCTACGAGCAGTACTTC
CDR3aa: CASSAGTAGSYEQYF

j_gene: TRBJ1-5
abundance: .
d_gene: .
v_gene: TRBV5-1
CDR3nt: TGCGCCAGCAGCTTAACAGGGTCCCATCAGCCCCAGCATTTT
CDR3aa: CASSLTGSHQPQHF

j_gene: TRBJ2-5
abundance: .
d_gene: .
v_gene: TRBV7-6
CDR3nt: TGTGCCAGCAGCAGCACTAGAAGTCAAGAGACCCAGTACTTC
CDR3aa: CASSSTRSQETQYF

j_gene: TRBJ2-1
abundance: .
d_gene: .
v_gene: TRBV6-2/TRBV6-3
CDR3nt: TGTGCCAGCAGTAGACCCTCGGGGGAAAATGAGCAGTTCTTC
CDR3aa: CASSRPSGENEQFF

j_gene: TRBJ2-7
abundance: .
d_gene: TRBD1
v_gene: TRBV4-2
CDR3nt: TGTGCCAGCAGCCAAGGACCAACAGGGGGCGAGCAGTACTTC
CDR3aa: CASSQGPTGGEQYF

j_gene: TRBJ1-1
abundance: .
d_gene: TRBD1
v_gene: TRBV2
CDR3nt: TGTGCCAGCAGTGCACAGGGGACGGGGAACACTGAAGCTTTCTTT
CDR3aa: CASSAQGTGNTEAFF

j_gene: TRBJ2-1
abundance: .
d_gene: .
v_gene: TRBV11-3
CDR3nt: TGTGCCAGCAGCTTAGACTTAACGTCTAGCATGCTCTTC
CDR3aa: CASSLDLTSSMLF

j_gene: TRBJ1-1
abundance: .
d_gene: .
v_gene: TRBV14
CDR3nt: TGTGCCAGCAGCCACCCACTACCCTGGGACACTGAAGCTTTCTTT
CDR3aa: CASSHPLPWDTEAFF

j_gene: TRBJ2-1
abundance: .
d_gene: .
v_gene: TRBV5-4
CDR3nt: TGTGCCAGCAGCGTTAAACTCAATGAGCAGTTCTTC
CDR3aa: CASSVKLNEQFF

j_gene: TRBJ2-3
abundance: once
d_gene: .
v_gene: TRBV10-3
CDR3nt: TGTGCCATCAGTGAGCCCTCTTTAGGGGCAGATACGCAGTATTTT
CDR3aa: CAISEPSLGADTQYF

j_gene: TRBJ2-3
abundance: few
d_gene: TRBD2
v_gene: TRBV7-9
CDR3nt: TGTGCCAGCAGCGCGGAGGCCCGGGGGGGCACAGATACGCAGTATTTT
CDR3aa: CASSAEARGGTDTQYF

j_gene: TRBJ1-2
abundance: .
d_gene: .
v_gene: TRBV28
CDR3nt: TGTGCCAGCAGTCCCCGAGGCCAAGCTAACTATGGCTACACCTTC
CDR3aa: CASSPRGQANYGYTF

j_gene: TRBJ2-5
abundance: .
d_gene: .
v_gene: TRBV12-5
CDR3nt: TGTGCTAGTGCCCAGGGCACTTACCAAGAGACCCAGTACTTC
CDR3aa: CASAQGTYQETQYF

j_gene: TRBJ1-4
abundance: .
d_gene: TRBD1
v_gene: TRBV15
CDR3nt: TGTGCCACCAGCAGAGCTGGCACACAGGGGTCGGGTGAAAAACTGTTTTTT
CDR3aa: CATSRAGTQGSGEKLFF

j_gene: TRBJ2-1
abundance: .
d_gene: TRBD2
v_gene: TRBV7-2
CDR3nt: TGTGCCAGCAGCTTGTCGGGACTAGCCGTAAAGTTCTTC
CDR3aa: CASSLSGLAVKFF

j_gene: TRBJ1-6
abundance: .
d_gene: .
v_gene: TRBV28
CDR3nt: TGTGCCAGCAGACAGGGTACTAATTCACCCCTCCACTTT
CDR3aa: CASRQGTNSPLHF

j_gene: TRBJ1-2
abundance: few
d_gene: .
v_gene: TRBV28
CDR3nt: TGTGCCAGCAGTTTAAACAGGGTTTCCCCTGGCTACACCTTC
CDR3aa: CASSLNRVSPGYTF

j_gene: TRBJ2-7
abundance: .
d_gene: .
v_gene: TRBV5-6
CDR3nt: TGTGCCAGCAGCTTGTATTCAGGTTACGAGCAGTACTTC
CDR3aa: CASSLYSGYEQYF

j_gene: TRBJ1-3
abundance: once
d_gene: TRBD1
v_gene: TRBV4-2
CDR3nt: TGTGCCAGCAGCCTTGGGACAGACTCTGGAAACACCATATATTTT
CDR3aa: CASSLGTDSGNTIYF

j_gene: TRBJ2-3
abundance: .
d_gene: .
v_gene: TRBV7-6
CDR3nt: TGTGCCAGCAGCTTAGAGGGGGGGAGAGATACGCAGTATTTT
CDR3aa: CASSLEGGRDTQYF

j_gene: TRBJ1-1
abundance: .
d_gene: .
v_gene: TRBV2
CDR3nt: TGTGCCAGCAGTTGGGGAGCTTCGGGCGCTGAAGCTTTCTTT
CDR3aa: CASSWGASGAEAFF

j_gene: TRBJ2-7
abundance: .
d_gene: TRBD1
v_gene: TRBV5-1
CDR3nt: TGCGCCAGCAGCCCGGGACAGGCAACCGCCATTTCCTACGAGCAGTACTTC
CDR3aa: CASSPGQATAISYEQYF

j_gene: TRBJ1-1
abundance: .
d_gene: .
v_gene: TRBV4-1
CDR3nt: TGCGCCAGCAGCCAAGCCTCCTGGGAGGGGCGGTTGGGGGTTATAAGAACTGAAGCTTTCTTT
CDR3aa: CASSQASWEGRLGVIRTEAFF

j_gene: TRBJ2-7
abundance: .
d_gene: TRBD1
v_gene: TRBV28
CDR3nt: TGTGCCAGCAGGAGGGGCCAGGGGGCCGCCTACGAGCAGTACTTC
CDR3aa: CASRRGQGAAYEQYF

j_gene: TRBJ2-1
abundance: once
d_gene: TRBD1
v_gene: TRBV5-1
CDR3nt: TGCGCCAGCAGCTCACTGGACAGGGCCCAGTTCTTC
CDR3aa: CASSSLDRAQFF

j_gene: TRBJ1-2
abundance: .
d_gene: TRBD1
v_gene: TRBV14
CDR3nt: TGTGCCAGCAGTCTGACAGGGGGGGAAGGCTCTAACTATGGCTACACCTTC
CDR3aa: CASSLTGGEGSNYGYTF

j_gene: TRBJ2-1
abundance: .
d_gene: .
v_gene: TRBV12-3/TRBV12-4
CDR3nt: TGTGCCAGCAGCTATGACAGGTACAATGAGCAGTTCTTC
CDR3aa: CASSYDRYNEQFF

j_gene: TRBJ1-2
abundance: .
d_gene: .
v_gene: TRBV5-1
CDR3nt: TGCGCCAGCAGCTTGTCCATAGATGGTGGCTACACCTTC
CDR3aa: CASSLSIDGGYTF

j_gene: TRBJ1-4
abundance: .
d_gene: TRBD1
v_gene: TRBV5-1
CDR3nt: TGCGCCAGCAGCTTCGGGGACAGCTTTAATGAAAAACTGTTTTTT
CDR3aa: CASSFGDSFNEKLFF